The 23 T cell receptor beta chains below were found in one sample sequenced in a study of blood T cell repertoires in COVID-19. Clones were sequenced by immunoSEQ multiplex PCR, and TCRdb holds only the in-frame ones, with some missing. Here the sample spans around 120,000 clones, 80% to 90% being singletons. Sequences were obtained from peripheral blood. Every receptor here comes from a man between 65 and 85 years old who had recovered from COVID-19.

The chain joins TRBV7-2 to TRBJ1-5, with a weak D call TRBD1 (6 bases). Germline CDR1 SGHTA, CDR2 FQGNSA. CDR3 length: 14 residues. Trimming removed 4 bases from V and 6 bases from J, with 13 bases in between. Here the CDR3 DNA reads TGTGCCAGCAGCTCCACAGGGTTTTTTCAGCCCCAGCATTTT. It translates to CASSSTGFFQPQHF.

The gene calls are TRBV5-1 and TRBJ2-3; no reliable D call. Deletions cut 4 bases from V and 2 bases from J, with 8 bases between. The CDR3 contains 13 residues. Germline V gene sequence: CDR1 SGHRS, CDR2 YFSETQ. CDR3 residues: CASSSLPTDTQYF. CDR3 bases: TGCGCCAGCAGCAGCCTTCCCACAGATACGCAGTATTTT.

The V and J genes are TRBV3-1 (or the pseudogene TRBV3-2) and TRBJ1-2; the D is unclear. The CDR3 runs 13 residues. V gave up 2 bases and J gave up 8 bases, with 12 bases separating them. The V gene's germline CDR1 is LGHDT and CDR2 YNNKEL (reference sequence). CDR3 region: CASSQLESFGYTF. DNA for the CDR3: TGTGCCAGCAGCCAATTAGAGTCCTTCGGCTACACCTTC.

This clone was detected once. The chain combines TRBV9 with TRBJ2-7; D is possibly TRBD1 (6 bases). V lost 3 bases to trimming and J lost 7 bases, with 14 bases between them. Germline assignment: CDR1 SGDLS and CDR2 YYNGEE. This CDR3 has 13 amino acids. The CDR3 region is CASSEGQTQEQYF. In DNA, the CDR3 is TGTGCCAGCAGCGAAGGACAGACTCAAGAGCAGTACTTC.

This clone was counted between two and nine times. The chain carries TRBV19 and TRBJ2-1; 11 bases map to TRBD2. The germline gives CDR1 LNHDA, CDR2 SQIVND (reference sequence). V was pared by 7 bases and J by 10 bases, with 6 bases of the junction left unmatched. This CDR3 is 13 amino acids long. CDR3 protein: CASIAGGLGEQFF. CDR3 DNA sequence: TGTGCCAGTATAGCGGGAGGGCTGGGGGAGCAGTTCTTC. The full variable domain, rest sourced from reference TRBV19 and TRBJ2-1, is DGGITQSPKYLFRKEGQNVTLSCEQNLNHDAMYWYRQDPGQGLRLIYYSQIVNDFQKGDIAEGYSVSREKKESFPLTVTSAQKNPTAFYLCASIAGGLGEQFFGPGTRLTVL.

The genes are TRBV2 and TRBJ2-3; TRBD2 matches at 9 bases. The CDR3 consists of 17 residues. The junction had 14 bases not matched to a gene; V was cut back by 6 bases and J by 4 bases. The germline gives CDR1 SNHLY, CDR2 FYNNEI. As DNA, the CDR3 is TGTGCCAGCAGCTCCGGGGTTAGCGGGAGAGGCGCAGATACGCAGTATTTT. Amino acid sequence: CASSSGVSGRGADTQYF.

The rearrangement joins TRBV28 to TRBJ2-7, with D perhaps TRBD1 (6 bases). The length of the CDR3 is 12 residues. Trimming shortened V by 8 bases and J by 3 bases, and 11 bases separated the two germline ends. From germline, CDR1 is MDHEN and CDR2 SYDVKM. This chain's CDR3 is CASGGPSYEQYF. CDR3 bases: TGTGCCAGCGGGGGCCCCAGCTACGAGCAGTACTTC.

V is TRBV12-5 and J is TRBJ2-1; 9 nucleotides match TRBD2. This CDR3 has 14 residues. The germline V gene has CDR1 LGHNT and CDR2 FRNRAP. Trimming cost V 9 bases and J 7 bases; bases outside gene matches: 10. CDR3 sequence (DNA): TGTGCTAGCCGCATTAGCGGGAGTAAAAATGAGCAGTTCTTC. Amino acids: CASRISGSKNEQFF.

This clone occurred a few times. The chain is built from TRBV7-9 and TRBJ1-2, with a weak D call TRBD1 (6 bases). Germline values: CDR1 SEHNR, CDR2 FQNEAQ (reference sequence). The CDR3 has 14 amino acids. Trimming took off 3 bases at V and 4 bases at J, with 12 bases between the two ends. The CDR3: CASSLTTGAYGYTF. Here the CDR3 DNA reads TGTGCCAGCAGCTTGACGACAGGTGCCTATGGCTACACCTTC.

The V gene is TRBV28, the J gene TRBJ2-7, with 11 bases identical to TRBD2. V shed 5 bases and J 2 bases; nucleotides not matched to a gene: 5. Germline V gene lookup returns CDR1 MDHEN and CDR2 SYDVKM. This CDR3 contains 15 residues. The CDR3 DNA reads TGTGCCAGCAGTACTAGCGGGGGCCCAACCTACGAGCAGTACTTC. It translates to CASSTSGGPTYEQYF. Drawing the rest from reference TRBV28 and TRBJ2-7, the complete variable domain is DVKVTQSSRYLVKRTGEKVFLECVQDMDHENMFWYRQDPGLGLRLIYFSYDVKMKEKGDIPEGYSVSREKKERFSLILESASTNQTSMYLCASSTSGGPTYEQYFGPGTRLTVT.

CDR3 region: CASSLQGGGEQYF. The CDR3 nucleotides read TGTGCCAGCAGCTTGCAAGGTGGGGGGGAGCAGTACTTC. J is TRBJ2-7 and V is TRBV5-5; the D gene is possibly TRBD2 (6 bases). Trimming cost V 1 base and J 7 bases, with 12 bases left between them. The CDR3 length is 13 residues. CDR1 is SGHKS, CDR2 YYEKEE, per germline (reference sequence).

The rearrangement links TRBV11-2 to TRBJ2-7, with D perhaps TRBD1 (6 bases). V lost 7 bases and J lost 0, with 16 bases in between. The CDR3 runs 15 residues. Germline CDR1 SGHAT, CDR2 FQNNGV. The CDR3 DNA reads as TGTGCCAGCACCTCAGGGGCGGCCCCCTCCTACGAGCAGTACTTC. It translates to CASTSGAAPSYEQYF.

This clone was detected only a few times. The V gene is TRBV24-1, the J gene TRBJ1-1; 7 positions agree with TRBD1. CDR3 length: 15 amino acids. Germline CDR1 is KGHDR and CDR2 is SFDVKD. V was pared by 7 bases and J by 4 bases, with 11 bases of the junction left unmatched. The CDR3 protein is CATSATGARATEAFF. CDR3 DNA sequence: TGTGCCACCAGCGCTACAGGGGCCCGCGCCACTGAAGCTTTCTTT.

This chain links TRBV2 with TRBJ1-6; no reliable D call. Germline V CDR1 and CDR2: SNHLY, FYNNEI. The CDR3 totals 12 residues. Trimming took 7 bases from V and 5 from J, leaving 6 bases between them. In DNA, the CDR3 is TGTGCCAGCAAACAAGATAATTCACCCCTCCACTTT. Translated: CASKQDNSPLHF.

This chain uses TRBV6-2 or TRBV6-3 with TRBJ1-6; maybe TRBD1 (5 bases). The CDR3 is made up of 17 amino acids. Trimming removed 2 bases at V and 7 bases at J, with 18 bases between. Germline V CDR1 and CDR2: MNHEY, SVGEGT. Here the CDR3 DNA reads TGTGCCAGCAGTTACCCACAGGTCTACTCCGGGAATTCACCCCTCCACTTT. Protein product: CASSYPQVYSGNSPLHF.

Of note for this clone: The germline gene is not matched at one end of the junction; a read error may be the cause. The chain joins TRBV29-1 to TRBJ2-1; 8 bases fit TRBD2. CDR1 is SQVTM, CDR2 ANQGSEA, per germline. The CDR3 has 12 residues. The CDR3 sequence: CSVEEPGLGGLF. The CDR3 nucleotides read TGCAGCGTTGAAGAGCCGGGACTAGGAGGTCTCTTC.

The chain has TRBV7-9 and TRBJ2-3; TRBD2 aligns across 7 bases. Trimming took 5 bases from V and 2 from J; bases not matched to a gene: 10. This CDR3 has 16 residues. Germline V gene lookup returns CDR1 SEHNR and CDR2 FQNEAQ (reference sequence). In DNA, the CDR3 is TGTGCCAGCAGCCCTAGACTAGCAGAGGCCACAGATACGCAGTATTTT. Protein: CASSPRLAEATDTQYF.

V is TRBV28 and J is TRBJ1-2; 7 positions agree with TRBD1. CDR3 length: 17 amino acids. The V gene's germline CDR1 is MDHEN and CDR2 SYDVKM. J gave up 4 bases and V 5 bases, and 16 bases lay outside the gene matches. CDR3 protein: CASSVAGTATLFYGYTF. The CDR3 coding sequence is TGTGCCAGCAGTGTAGCTGGGACAGCTACGTTATTCTATGGCTACACCTTC.

V and J are TRBV7-9 and TRBJ2-1; 9 positions agree with TRBD1. Germline trimming cut 8 bases from V and 5 bases from J; bases unmatched to any gene: 7. The CDR3 length is 14 residues. Germline assignment: CDR1 SEHNR and CDR2 FQNEAQ (reference sequence). The CDR3 region is CASRRTGVNNEQFF. DNA of the CDR3: TGTGCCAGCCGCAGGACAGGGGTTAACAATGAGCAGTTCTTC.

The chain couples TRBV12-3 or TRBV12-4 to TRBJ2-7; 7 bases are shared with TRBD1. This CDR3 is 13 amino acids long. Losses at the gene ends were 7 bases for V and 6 bases for J; bases not matched to a gene: 9. As DNA, the CDR3 is TGTGCCAGCAAGATGACAGGGACCTTCGAGCAGTACTTC. Its protein is CASKMTGTFEQYF.

The chain uses TRBV30 and TRBJ2-3; 12 bases match TRBD2. This CDR3 has 17 residues. Germline V gives CDR1 GTSNPN, CDR2 SVGIG (reference sequence). Unmatched junction bases numbered 5, after V lost 0 bases and J lost 1 base. The CDR3 DNA sequence: TGTGCCTGGAGTGTAGGGTGGACTAGCGGGGGCACAGATACGCAGTATTTT. This translates into CAWSVGWTSGGTDTQYF.

This chain joins TRBV18 and TRBJ2-5; the D is unclear. CDR1 and CDR2 (germline): KGHSH, LQKENI. The CDR3 runs 13 residues. The ends were cut back, 0 bases at V and 5 bases at J, with 7 bases in the middle. CDR3: CASSPPSRETQYF. The CDR3 nucleotides are TGTGCCAGCTCACCACCGAGTCGGGAGACCCAGTACTTC.

The chain couples TRBV6-5 to TRBJ2-7, with 8 nucleotides matching TRBD1. The V gene's germline CDR1 is MNHEY and CDR2 SVGAGI. The CDR3 loop spans 15 amino acids. J lost 0 bases, V lost 6 bases, and 7 bases had no gene match. Here the CDR3 reads CASRGGQVISYEQYF. Written as DNA, the CDR3 is TGTGCCAGCAGGGGGGGACAGGTAATCTCCTACGAGCAGTACTTC.